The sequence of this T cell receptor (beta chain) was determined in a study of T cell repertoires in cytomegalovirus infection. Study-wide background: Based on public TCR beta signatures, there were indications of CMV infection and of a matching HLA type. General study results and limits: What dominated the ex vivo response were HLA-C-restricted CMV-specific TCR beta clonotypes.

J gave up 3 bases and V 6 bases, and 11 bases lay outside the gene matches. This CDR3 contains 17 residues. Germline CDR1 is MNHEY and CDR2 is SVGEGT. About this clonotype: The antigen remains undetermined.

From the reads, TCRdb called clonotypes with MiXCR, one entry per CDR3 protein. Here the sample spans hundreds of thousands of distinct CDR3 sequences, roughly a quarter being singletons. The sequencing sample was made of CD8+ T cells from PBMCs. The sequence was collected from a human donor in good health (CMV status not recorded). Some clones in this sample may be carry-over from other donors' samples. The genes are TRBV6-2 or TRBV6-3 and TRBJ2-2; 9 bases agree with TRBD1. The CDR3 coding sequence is TGTGCCAGCAGAAGGGACAGGGTCGCGCTGTACACCGGGGAGCTGTTTTTT. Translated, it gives CASRRDRVALYTGELFF.